This T cell receptor beta chain is drawn from a study of glioma-infiltrating T cells. With 4 bases removed from V and 4 bases from J, the gap between germline ends came to 20 bases. CDR1 is MDHEN and CDR2 is SYDVKM in the germline V gene. The CDR3 length is 16 residues. Using RNA template, CDR3s of TCR alpha and beta were amplified with iRepertoire arm-PCR. Using its own MiXCR run on the multiplex PCR reads, TCRdb lists one record per CDR3 protein. The profile shows about 1,800 distinct CDR3 sequences, around 27% of them singletons. Concerning this clonotype itself: The conserved phenylalanine or tryptophan is not found at the CDR3 terminus, so this likely reflects a read error.

The sample was glioma tissue, nonneoplastic brain tissue, or PBMCs (not recorded which). This chain joins TRBV28 and TRBJ2-7, with a possible D match to TRBD2 (6 bases). The receptor was isolated from a human donor with low-grade glioma or glioblastoma, undergoing nonglioma brain surgery, or in good health (not recorded which). The CDR3, as DNA: TGTGCCAGCAGTTACGCTGACACGATTGGAGGGTACGAGCAGTACTCC. It codes for CASSYADTIGGYEQYS.